Listed below are T cell receptor beta chains from one sample, sequenced in a study of vaccination and CD4 T cells after COVID-19. Each CDR3 protein gets one entry after TCRdb re-called the PCR reads with MiXCR. The sample carries some 25,000 distinct CDR3 sequences, 51% recorded once. This sample comprised CD4+ T cells from blood, obtained before SARS-CoV-2 vaccination. These receptors originate from a human donor who had recovered from COVID-19. Both conserved end residues are trimmed from each CDR3. Fields, in order: D gene, J gene, CDR3 length, V gene, CDR3 protein. A D gene is named only where the DNA matches it firmly.

D gene: .
J gene: TRBJ2-5
CDR3 length: 12
V gene: TRBV5-1
CDR3 protein: ASSLQGRQETQY

D gene: .
J gene: TRBJ1-5
CDR3 length: 11
V gene: TRBV20-1
CDR3 protein: SARDLGGQPQH

D gene: .
J gene: TRBJ2-3
CDR3 length: 11
V gene: TRBV6-1
CDR3 protein: ASRDTSTDTQY

D gene: .
J gene: TRBJ2-2
CDR3 length: 13
V gene: TRBV12-3/TRBV12-4
CDR3 protein: ASSLRQGDVGELF

D gene: TRBD2
J gene: TRBJ2-5
CDR3 length: 19
V gene: TRBV20-1
CDR3 protein: SARAGSWGLAGARGQETQY

D gene: .
J gene: TRBJ1-1
CDR3 length: 13
V gene: TRBV28
CDR3 protein: ATKRSGRGLPEAF

D gene: .
J gene: TRBJ2-7
CDR3 length: 12
V gene: TRBV20-1
CDR3 protein: SARDVSKPYEQY

D gene: .
J gene: TRBJ2-1
CDR3 length: 11
V gene: TRBV27
CDR3 protein: ASSLFASNEQF

D gene: TRBD1
J gene: TRBJ1-4
CDR3 length: 13
V gene: TRBV7-9
CDR3 protein: ASSRQGTTNEKLF

D gene: TRBD1
J gene: TRBJ2-7
CDR3 length: 13
V gene: TRBV19
CDR3 protein: ASSTGVQGFYEQY

D gene: .
J gene: TRBJ1-6
CDR3 length: 16
V gene: TRBV21-1
CDR3 protein: ASIPERGRNLYNSPLH

D gene: TRBD1
J gene: TRBJ1-2
CDR3 length: 11
V gene: TRBV29-1
CDR3 protein: SVATGAYYGYT

D gene: .
J gene: TRBJ1-1
CDR3 length: 14
V gene: TRBV28
CDR3 protein: ASGNSGARAGTEAF

D gene: .
J gene: TRBJ1-4
CDR3 length: 12
V gene: TRBV5-1
CDR3 protein: ASSWGATNEKLF

D gene: .
J gene: TRBJ2-5
CDR3 length: 11
V gene: TRBV7-8
CDR3 protein: ASSSGLSAAQY

D gene: .
J gene: TRBJ2-5
CDR3 length: 11
V gene: TRBV2
CDR3 protein: ASSEEAVETQY

D gene: TRBD2
J gene: TRBJ2-7
CDR3 length: 13
V gene: TRBV20-1
CDR3 protein: SARPGTSVGYEQY

D gene: .
J gene: TRBJ1-5
CDR3 length: 13
V gene: TRBV19
CDR3 protein: ASSPGGGANQPQH

D gene: .
J gene: TRBJ2-5
CDR3 length: 10
V gene: TRBV20-1
CDR3 protein: SARRGTGTQY

D gene: .
J gene: TRBJ2-2
CDR3 length: 14
V gene: TRBV28
CDR3 protein: ASSPRQVLNTGELF

D gene: .
J gene: TRBJ1-5
CDR3 length: 15
V gene: TRBV15
CDR3 protein: ATSRDPGTLIGQPQH

D gene: .
J gene: TRBJ1-6
CDR3 length: 13
V gene: TRBV28
CDR3 protein: ASSSPTAGNSPLH

D gene: .
J gene: TRBJ2-5
CDR3 length: 13
V gene: TRBV14
CDR3 protein: ASSQDDWGAETQY

D gene: .
J gene: TRBJ1-3
CDR3 length: 12
V gene: TRBV7-2
CDR3 protein: ASSPAGPGNTIY

D gene: .
J gene: TRBJ1-2
CDR3 length: 11
V gene: TRBV19
CDR3 protein: ASSMVDGYGYT

D gene: .
J gene: TRBJ2-5
CDR3 length: 10
V gene: TRBV20-1
CDR3 protein: SADARVETQY

D gene: TRBD2
J gene: TRBJ2-3
CDR3 length: 17
V gene: TRBV27
CDR3 protein: ASRASGLAGGRNTDTQY

D gene: .
J gene: TRBJ2-7
CDR3 length: 12
V gene: TRBV30
CDR3 protein: AWSFQGMFDEQY

D gene: .
J gene: TRBJ2-5
CDR3 length: 12
V gene: TRBV11-1
CDR3 protein: ASSLAWQQETQY

D gene: .
J gene: TRBJ1-1
CDR3 length: 11
V gene: TRBV6-4
CDR3 protein: ASSSQWNTEAF

D gene: .
J gene: TRBJ1-2
CDR3 length: 10
V gene: TRBV28
CDR3 protein: ASTWANYGYT

D gene: TRBD1
J gene: TRBJ1-2
CDR3 length: 13
V gene: TRBV6-1
CDR3 protein: ASSRSLRGDYGYT

D gene: .
J gene: TRBJ2-3
CDR3 length: 12
V gene: TRBV19
CDR3 protein: ASSISRVTDTQY

D gene: .
J gene: TRBJ1-6
CDR3 length: 14
V gene: TRBV4-1
CDR3 protein: ASSQDQGAGDSPLH

D gene: .
J gene: TRBJ2-5
CDR3 length: 12
V gene: TRBV7-3
CDR3 protein: ASSLGTRGETQY

D gene: .
J gene: TRBJ1-1
CDR3 length: 9
V gene: TRBV20-1
CDR3 protein: SAGDRTEAF

D gene: .
J gene: TRBJ1-1
CDR3 length: 13
V gene: TRBV7-9
CDR3 protein: ASSLPQGSRAEAF

D gene: TRBD2
J gene: TRBJ2-5
CDR3 length: 12
V gene: TRBV20-1
CDR3 protein: SATSGAAGETQY

D gene: TRBD2
J gene: TRBJ2-2
CDR3 length: 16
V gene: TRBV19
CDR3 protein: ASSMPGLAGGYPGELF

D gene: .
J gene: TRBJ1-2
CDR3 length: 10
V gene: TRBV1
CDR3 protein: TSSQGHYGYT

D gene: .
J gene: TRBJ1-5
CDR3 length: 11
V gene: TRBV20-1
CDR3 protein: SAARDTNQPQH

D gene: .
J gene: TRBJ2-3
CDR3 length: 12
V gene: TRBV20-1
CDR3 protein: SASQLTGTDTQY

D gene: .
J gene: TRBJ2-2
CDR3 length: 12
V gene: TRBV15
CDR3 protein: ATSREGAGRELF

D gene: .
J gene: TRBJ2-5
CDR3 length: 9
V gene: TRBV7-2
CDR3 protein: ASSRTETQY

D gene: TRBD2
J gene: TRBJ2-2
CDR3 length: 12
V gene: TRBV10-3
CDR3 protein: AIGLAGRTGELF

D gene: TRBD1
J gene: TRBJ2-2
CDR3 length: 14
V gene: TRBV7-2
CDR3 protein: ASSSYDRGLTGELF

D gene: TRBD1
J gene: TRBJ1-5
CDR3 length: 12
V gene: TRBV27
CDR3 protein: ATQGQNSNQPQH

D gene: .
J gene: TRBJ2-7
CDR3 length: 13
V gene: TRBV20-1
CDR3 protein: SARDPGGPSYEQY

D gene: .
J gene: TRBJ2-3
CDR3 length: 14
V gene: TRBV5-1
CDR3 protein: ASSPQGGLRTDTQY

D gene: .
J gene: TRBJ1-6
CDR3 length: 11
V gene: TRBV30
CDR3 protein: AWSHRDNSPLH

D gene: .
J gene: TRBJ2-7
CDR3 length: 12
V gene: TRBV20-1
CDR3 protein: SAIAAGSNNEQY

D gene: .
J gene: TRBJ2-7
CDR3 length: 10
V gene: TRBV18
CDR3 protein: ASSTGSYGQY